This is a list of T cell receptor beta chains from one sample in a study of blood T cell repertoires in COVID-19. The method was immunoSEQ multiplex PCR; TCRdb's version includes in-frame clones alone and lacks a portion of them. The sample has 84,000 or so clones; 70% to 90% are singletons. The sequenced sample was peripheral blood. The source of these receptors is a man in his 60s with acute or convalescent COVID-19. Each CDR3 is given with its conserved first and last residue. Each record gives: D gene, clone size, J gene, V gene, CDR3 DNA, CDR3 protein. D genes are given only for firm matches. Part of the rows lack a size; the others show once, few, many or a class for expanded clones.

- | - | TRBJ2-2 | TRBV5-4 | TGTGCCAGCAGCTTCGCAGAGAACACCGGGGAGCTGTTTTTT | CASSFAENTGELFF
TRBD1 | - | TRBJ1-1 | TRBV14 | TGTGCCAGCAGCCGCCCGACAGGGGCCCGAACTGAAGCTTTCTTT | CASSRPTGARTEAFF
- | once | TRBJ2-3 | TRBV5-6 | TGTGCCAGCAGCTTGGCTAGCACAGATACGCAGTATTTT | CASSLASTDTQYF
TRBD1 | - | TRBJ2-2 | TRBV24-1 | TGTGCCACCAGTGGGATCGGACAGGCCAACACCGGGGAGCTGTTTTTT | CATSGIGQANTGELFF
- | - | TRBJ1-2 | TRBV4-2 | TGTGCCAGCAGCCGCGCCGGGGGGGAGAGCTATGGCTACACCTTC | CASSRAGGESYGYTF
TRBD1 | - | TRBJ1-2 | TRBV6-5 | TGTGCCACAACAGGGGGCTCTAGCTATGGCTACACCTTC | CATTGGSSYGYTF
- | - | TRBJ2-7 | TRBV19 | TGTGCCAGTAGTATGGGGCGTGGGGCTAGCGCGTCCTACGAGCAGTACTTC | CASSMGRGASASYEQYF
- | - | TRBJ2-1 | TRBV5-5 | TGTGCCAGCAGCTTGGACGTTGCGTCCTACAATGAGCAGTTCTTC | CASSLDVASYNEQFF
TRBD1 | - | TRBJ2-7 | TRBV2 | TGTGCCAGCAGGCGGACAGGGGACGAGCAGTACTTC | CASRRTGDEQYF
- | - | TRBJ1-5 | TRBV7-3 | TGTGCCAGCAGCTTAGGTGCAGAACAGCCCCAGCATTTT | CASSLGAEQPQHF
- | - | TRBJ2-7 | TRBV27 | TGTGCCAGCAGTTTGCAGCTCCTGGAGGGCGAGCAGTACTTC | CASSLQLLEGEQYF
- | - | TRBJ1-3 | TRBV30 | TGTGCCTGGAGTGTCCAGGGGAACTCTGGAAACACCATATATTTT | CAWSVQGNSGNTIYF
- | - | TRBJ2-5 | TRBV6-5 | TGTGCCAGCAGCACTTCCCGTCAGGGGCCTGAGTACTTC | CASSTSRQGPEYF
- | - | TRBJ1-5 | TRBV7-2 | TGTGCCAGCAGCCTAGGACGGGGGAACGGGAATCAGCCCCAGCATTTT | CASSLGRGNGNQPQHF
- | - | TRBJ2-1 | TRBV2 | TGTGCCAGCAGTGAAATTAACCACCCCACAGGGCAGTTCTTC | CASSEINHPTGQFF
- | once | TRBJ2-1 | TRBV24-1 | TGTGCCACCAGTGACCACCCTGGACAGGGCGGGGGGGATGAGATTGGTGAGCAGTTCTTC | CATSDHPGQGGGDEIGEQFF
- | - | TRBJ1-5 | TRBV6-2/TRBV6-3 | TGTGCCAGCAGTTATCGTGAGAGGTACTCCAATCAGCCCCAGCATTTT | CASSYRERYSNQPQHF
- | - | TRBJ2-7 | TRBV5-1 | TGCGCCAGCAGAATCTCAGGGGATGTCTTCACCTACGAGCAGTACTTC | CASRISGDVFTYEQYF
TRBD1 | - | TRBJ1-2 | TRBV19 | TGTGCCAGTAATAAGGGACAGGACTATGGCTACACCTTC | CASNKGQDYGYTF
TRBD1 | - | TRBJ1-3 | TRBV9 | TGTGCCAGCAGTGGACAGGGGGGAAACACCATATATTTT | CASSGQGGNTIYF
- | - | TRBJ2-2 | TRBV7-2 | TGTGCCAGCAGCTTCTCTTCGAACACCGGGGAGCTGTTTTTT | CASSFSSNTGELFF
- | - | TRBJ1-1 | TRBV21-1 | TGTGCCAGCAGCCCCCGACAGGGTTGTACTGAAGCTTTCTTT | CASSPRQGCTEAFF
- | once | TRBJ2-7 | TRBV3-1/TRBV3-2 | TGTGCCAGCAGCCAAGTCAGAGGGAACCCGAGAGGCTACGAGCAGTACTTC | CASSQVRGNPRGYEQYF
- | - | TRBJ1-6 | TRBV19 | TGTGCCAGTAGTATAGACGTATCGAGCTCCTATAATTCACCCCTCCACTTT | CASSIDVSSSYNSPLHF
- | - | TRBJ1-5 | TRBV18 | TGTGCCAGCTCACTAGAAAATAGCAATCAGCCCCAGCATTTT | CASSLENSNQPQHF
TRBD2 | - | TRBJ2-1 | TRBV6-5 | TGTGCCAGCAGCTCTAGCGGGGGGGCTTACAATGAGCAGTTCTTC | CASSSSGGAYNEQFF
TRBD1 | - | TRBJ1-1 | TRBV19 | TGTGCCACTTTGACAGGGTTGGGTAGTTTGAACACTGAAGCTTTCTTT | CATLTGLGSLNTEAFF
- | once | TRBJ1-1 | TRBV19 | TGTGCCAGTAGTGGGCTCAGCTTCATGAACACTGAAGCTTTCTTT | CASSGLSFMNTEAFF
- | - | TRBJ2-1 | TRBV7-2 | TGTGCCAGCAGCTCGACGGGGGGCCTAGCCTACAATGAGCAGTTCTTC | CASSSTGGLAYNEQFF
TRBD1 | - | TRBJ2-7 | TRBV15 | TGTGCCACCAGCAGAGACCCACCGGGGAGGCAGGGGGCCTATAGGAGCTCCTACGAGCAGTACTTC | CATSRDPPGRQGAYRSSYEQYF